One T cell receptor beta chain is described in this entry. Its specificity is not known. The authors ran a second PCR of 7 to 11 cycles using a sample-barcoded 5' primer and a J-beta primer mix. TCRdb used MiXCR to reprocess the 5' RACE reads, holding one entry per CDR3 protein. The table has approximately 800,000 distinct CDR3 sequences, 36% seen once. Germline CDR1 reads SNHLY; CDR2 reads FYNNEI. This CDR3 contains 16 residues. V trimming: 5 bases; J trimming: 0 bases; junction bases outside the gene matches: 3. Total RNA was extracted at no less than 6 micrograms per sample. The data derive from a study of blood T cells in healthy people across ages. Notes on the study in general: It was the long-lived donors that had more naive CD4+ cells and higher diversity than aged donors. Diversity figures based on one million T cells were deemed too low. Unknown donor CMV status possibly confounded expanded clonotype changes.

Sequencing was carried out using blood. The rearrangement uses TRBV2 and TRBJ2-3; 12 bases match TRBD2. This TCR came from a man between 18 and 29 years old in good health. CDR3 DNA: TGTGCCAGCAGTTCCACTAGCGGGGGGAGCACAGATACGCAGTATTTT. Translated, it gives CASSSTSGGSTDTQYF.